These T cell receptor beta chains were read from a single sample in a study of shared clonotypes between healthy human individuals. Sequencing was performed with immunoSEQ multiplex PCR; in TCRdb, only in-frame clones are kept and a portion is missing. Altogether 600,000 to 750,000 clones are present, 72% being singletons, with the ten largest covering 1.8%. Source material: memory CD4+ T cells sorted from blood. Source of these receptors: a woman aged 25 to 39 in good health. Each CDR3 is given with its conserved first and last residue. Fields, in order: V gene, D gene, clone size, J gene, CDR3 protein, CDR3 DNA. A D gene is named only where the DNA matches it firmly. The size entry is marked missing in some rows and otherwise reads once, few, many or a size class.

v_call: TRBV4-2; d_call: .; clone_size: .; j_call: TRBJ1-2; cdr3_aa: CASSQVGLTNYGYTF; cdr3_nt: TGTGCCAGCAGCCAAGTGGGCCTTACTAACTATGGCTACACCTTC
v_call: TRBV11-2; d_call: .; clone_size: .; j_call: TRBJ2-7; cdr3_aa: CASSFRGYEQYF; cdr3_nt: TGTGCCAGCAGCTTTCGCGGCTACGAGCAGTACTTC
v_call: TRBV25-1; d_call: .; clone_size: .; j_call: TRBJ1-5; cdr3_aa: CASSEGGSWNQPQHF; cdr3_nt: TGTGCCAGCAGTGAAGGTGGCAGTTGGAATCAGCCCCAGCATTTT
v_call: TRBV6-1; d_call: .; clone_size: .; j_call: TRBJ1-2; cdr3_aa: CASSDLSWGTPRYGYTF; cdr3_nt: TGTGCCAGCAGTGATTTAAGTTGGGGGACGCCCAGGTATGGCTACACCTTC
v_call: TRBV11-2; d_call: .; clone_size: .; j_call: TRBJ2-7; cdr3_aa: CASSLELPTYEQYF; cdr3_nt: TGTGCCAGCAGCTTAGAACTGCCTACCTACGAGCAGTACTTC
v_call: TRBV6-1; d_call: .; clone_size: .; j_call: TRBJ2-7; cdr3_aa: CASSEAGSRSPYEQYF; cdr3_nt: TGTGCCAGCAGTGAAGCGGGGTCCCGCAGCCCATACGAGCAGTACTTC
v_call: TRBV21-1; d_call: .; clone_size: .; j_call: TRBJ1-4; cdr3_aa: CASSKDRPEVNEKLFF; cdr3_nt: TGTGCCAGCAGCAAAGATCGGCCGGAAGTTAATGAAAAACTGTTTTTT
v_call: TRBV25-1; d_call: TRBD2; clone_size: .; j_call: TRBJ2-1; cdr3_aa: CASSEPAGTSVTYNEQFF; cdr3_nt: TGTGCCAGCAGTGAACCCGCCGGGACTAGCGTTACCTACAATGAGCAGTTCTTC
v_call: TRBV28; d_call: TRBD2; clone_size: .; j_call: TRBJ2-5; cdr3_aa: CASSLWLAEETQYF; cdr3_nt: TGTGCCAGCAGTTTATGGCTAGCGGAGGAGACCCAGTACTTC
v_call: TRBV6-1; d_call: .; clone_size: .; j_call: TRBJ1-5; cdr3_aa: CASSETGTDNQPQHF; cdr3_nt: TGTGCCAGCAGTGAGACCGGGACCGATAATCAGCCCCAGCATTTT
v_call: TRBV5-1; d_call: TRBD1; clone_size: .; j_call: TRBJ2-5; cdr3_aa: CASSLGQGLRETQYF; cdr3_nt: TGCGCCAGCAGCTTGGGACAGGGCTTGAGAGAGACCCAGTACTTC
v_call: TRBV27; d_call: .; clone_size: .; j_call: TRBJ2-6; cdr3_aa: CASSSRSGANVLTF; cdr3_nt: TGTGCCAGCAGTTCGCGCTCGGGGGCCAACGTCCTGACTTTC
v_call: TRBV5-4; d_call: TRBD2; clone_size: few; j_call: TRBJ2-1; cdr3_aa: CASSLVLGGIYNEQFF; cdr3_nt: TGTGCCAGCAGCTTAGTTCTCGGGGGGATCTACAATGAGCAGTTCTTC
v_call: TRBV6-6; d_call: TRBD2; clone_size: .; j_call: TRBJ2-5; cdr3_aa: CASSYREGFGETQYF; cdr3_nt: TGTGCCAGCAGTTACAGGGAGGGATTCGGAGAGACCCAGTACTTC
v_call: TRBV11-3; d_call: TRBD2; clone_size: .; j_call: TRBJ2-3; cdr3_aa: CASSSTGGPTDTQYF; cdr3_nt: TGTGCCAGCAGCTCCACGGGAGGCCCCACAGATACGCAGTATTTT